A selection of T cell receptor beta chains follows, all from one sample in a study of neurological immune-mediated disorders. TCRdb reanalysed the 5' RACE reads using MiXCR and keeps one entry per CDR3 protein. The sample has roughly 66,000 distinct CDR3 sequences, about 5.1% seen once. The sample comprised PBMCs. Source of these receptors: a woman between 65 and 79 years old with multiple sclerosis. CDR3s include the opening cysteine and the closing phenylalanine or tryptophan. The order of the fields is V gene, D gene, clone size, J gene, CDR3 protein, CDR3 DNA. D genes are given only for firm matches. The size entry is marked missing in some rows and otherwise reads once, few, many or a size class.

TRBV20-1	.	.	TRBJ2-7	CSASSGAGALYEQYF	TGCAGTGCTTCCTCGGGGGCGGGAGCTTTGTACGAGCAGTACTTC
TRBV6-5	TRBD1	many	TRBJ2-2	CASSSGQATGELFF	TGTGCCAGCAGTTCGGGACAGGCGACCGGGGAGCTGTTTTTT
TRBV20-1	.	many	TRBJ1-2	CSASEGQGYGYTF	TGCAGTGCTAGTGAGGGGCAGGGCTATGGCTACACCTTC
TRBV15	TRBD1	.	TRBJ1-6	CATSRGTGLNSPLHF	TGTGCCACCAGCAGAGGGACAGGGCTTAATTCACCCCTCCACTTT
TRBV7-2	.	many	TRBJ2-6	CASRNPSSGANVLTF	TGTGCCAGCAGGAATCCTAGCTCTGGGGCCAACGTCCTGACTTTC
TRBV27	.	many	TRBJ2-7	CASRYSFSYEQYF	TGTGCCAGCAGGTACAGTTTTTCCTACGAGCAGTACTTC
TRBV9	.	many	TRBJ2-2	CASSVHRVNTGELFF	TGTGCCAGCAGCGTACACAGGGTGAACACCGGGGAGCTGTTTTTT
TRBV20-1	TRBD2	few	TRBJ2-1	CSAREAGGGFYNEQFF	TGCAGTGCTAGAGAAGCGGGAGGAGGATTTTACAATGAGCAGTTCTTC
TRBV9	TRBD2	many	TRBJ2-1	CASSGGLADYNEQFF	TGTGCCAGCAGCGGGGGACTAGCGGACTACAATGAGCAGTTCTTC
TRBV4-1	.	.	TRBJ2-1	CASIQRRYNEQFF	TGCGCCAGCATCCAACGGAGATACAATGAGCAGTTCTTC
TRBV2	TRBD2	many	TRBJ2-1	CASSEGLAGYYNEQFF	TGTGCCAGCAGTGAAGGGCTAGCGGGATACTACAATGAGCAGTTCTTC
TRBV18	TRBD1	many	TRBJ1-1	CASSRTGEPRAFF	TGTGCCAGCTCACGGACAGGGGAGCCTCGAGCTTTCTTT
TRBV19	.	.	TRBJ2-7	CASSTMIGSAYEQYF	TGTGCCAGTAGTACAATGATTGGGTCCGCCTACGAGCAGTACTTC
TRBV15	.	many	TRBJ2-7	CATSRRVDYEQYF	TGTGCCACCAGCAGACGGGTTGACTACGAGCAGTACTTC
TRBV29-1	.	many	TRBJ2-7	CSVGRGLSYEQYF	TGCAGCGTGGGGAGGGGGCTCTCCTACGAGCAGTACTTC
TRBV18	.	many	TRBJ1-3	CASSPRPSAGNTIYF	TGTGCCAGCTCACCACGTCCCTCAGCTGGAAACACCATATATTTT
TRBV7-8	.	many	TRBJ2-1	CASSLAHDEQFF	TGTGCCAGCAGCTTAGCCCACGATGAGCAGTTCTTC
TRBV15	TRBD2	.	TRBJ2-1	CATSRVRSQGLAGVGEQFF	TGTGCCACCAGCAGAGTTAGGAGCCAGGGACTAGCGGGAGTTGGTGAGCAGTTCTTC
TRBV20-1	TRBD2	few	TRBJ2-5	CSARDATSAGTTQYF	TGCAGTGCTAGAGACGCCACTAGCGCTGGGACGACCCAGTACTTC
TRBV5-1	.	many	TRBJ2-1	CASSLRPAAMGNEQFF	TGCGCCAGCAGCTTGCGACCCGCGGCTATGGGGAATGAGCAGTTCTTC
TRBV14	.	many	TRBJ1-2	CASSQVRGNYGYTF	TGTGCCAGCAGCCAAGTGAGGGGTAACTATGGCTACACCTTC
TRBV7-9	TRBD2	many	TRBJ2-5	CASGGGLAVIGETQYF	TGTGCCAGCGGAGGGGGACTAGCGGTGATTGGGGAGACCCAGTACTTC